These T cell receptor beta chains were read from a single sample in a study of blood T cell repertoires in COVID-19. Some clones are missing from TCRdb's copy, which holds only in-frame ones; the method was immunoSEQ multiplex PCR. The repertoire holds 75,000 to 90,000 clones, 75% to 90% seen once, with 12% in the top ten. Sequenced input: peripheral blood. Receptors originate from a woman aged 35 to 49 with active or convalescent COVID-19. Each CDR3 is given without its conserved first and last residue. The order of the fields is J gene, D gene, V gene, CDR3 protein. A D gene is named only where the DNA matches it firmly.

>TRBJ2-2|NA|TRBV9
ASSVAERHGTGELF
>TRBJ1-4|NA|TRBV19
ASSIGHREAEKLF
>TRBJ1-2|TRBD1|TRBV6-5
ASSTGGERGYT
>TRBJ2-7|NA|TRBV28
ASSVTVGGQY
>TRBJ2-5|NA|TRBV30
AWSDMRETQY
>TRBJ2-7|NA|TRBV7-2
ASSPGGGGYTYEQY
>TRBJ1-4|NA|TRBV29-1
SVVWDTEKLF
>TRBJ1-3|TRBD1|TRBV29-1
SVQTGSSGNTIY
>TRBJ2-3|TRBD2|TRBV11-2
ASSLGLAGVMADTQY
>TRBJ2-2|NA|TRBV7-2
ASSLARNTGELF
>TRBJ1-6|TRBD1|TRBV6-1
ASSALRDRQGNNSPLH
>TRBJ1-5|NA|TRBV18
ASSLLGSGGNQPQH
>TRBJ1-2|NA|TRBV28
ASSLSGYGYT
>TRBJ2-2|NA|TRBV7-3
ASSLTGSPNTGELF
>TRBJ2-3|TRBD2|TRBV19
ASSMGSGRWASTDTQY
>TRBJ1-2|NA|TRBV12-5
ASGLESIYGYT
>TRBJ2-3|TRBD2|TRBV5-1
ASSLGLAGGRDTQY
>TRBJ1-3|NA|TRBV12-3/TRBV12-4
ASSFNGY
>TRBJ1-5|NA|TRBV5-1
ASSLGAGENQPQH
>TRBJ2-7|NA|TRBV2
ASSIGDEQY
>TRBJ2-1|TRBD1|TRBV18
ASSPPGTGDYNEQF
>TRBJ2-5|NA|TRBV18
ASSPPTGGETQY
>TRBJ2-7|NA|TRBV3-1/TRBV3-2
ASSRITGSYEQY
>TRBJ1-2|TRBD1|TRBV5-1
ASTPGTGGANGYT
>TRBJ1-6|TRBD1|TRBV11-3
ASSPRQGLNSPLH
>TRBJ2-5|NA|TRBV28
ASSLGRGETQY
>TRBJ1-3|TRBD1|TRBV7-2
ASSPKGQGISGNTIY
>TRBJ2-5|TRBD1|TRBV6-5
ASSSPGQGPGTQY
>TRBJ1-6|NA|TRBV4-2
ASSQGTRGRGGSPLH
>TRBJ1-2|NA|TRBV24-1
ATSETPEGGYT
>TRBJ1-1|NA|TRBV5-1
ASEGKASLRLQNTEAF
>TRBJ2-4|TRBD2|TRBV7-3
ASSIPREVSGGLAKNIQY
>TRBJ2-2|NA|TRBV5-6
ASSSLRGGRVDGELF
>TRBJ1-1|NA|TRBV7-3
ASSFTGNTEAF
>TRBJ2-7|NA|TRBV19
ASSPLDTAYSEQY